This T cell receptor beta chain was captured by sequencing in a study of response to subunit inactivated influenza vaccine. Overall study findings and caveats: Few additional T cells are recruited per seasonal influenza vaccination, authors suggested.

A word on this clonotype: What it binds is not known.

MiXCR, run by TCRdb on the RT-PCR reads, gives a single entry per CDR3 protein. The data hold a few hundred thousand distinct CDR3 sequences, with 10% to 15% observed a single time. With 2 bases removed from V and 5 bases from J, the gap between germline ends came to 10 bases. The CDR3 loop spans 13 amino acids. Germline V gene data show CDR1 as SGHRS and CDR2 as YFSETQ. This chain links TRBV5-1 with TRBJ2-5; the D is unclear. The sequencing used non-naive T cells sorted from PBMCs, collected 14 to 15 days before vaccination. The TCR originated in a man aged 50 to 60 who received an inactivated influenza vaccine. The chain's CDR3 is CASSFPHGETQYF. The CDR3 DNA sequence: TGCGCCAGCAGCTTTCCCCACGGGGAGACCCAGTACTTC.